The subject of this entry is one T cell receptor (beta chain). The specificity of this receptor is unknown. No quality values exist for individual bases; no much larger clone is one base distant. The donors were healthy, HIV-negative adults with no recently reported acute infections or vaccinations. Only Caucasian adults living in Nashville, Tennessee, USA were represented among the donors. CD4+ T cells were enriched through magnetic negative selection, after which naive cells were positively selected on CD45RA and the remaining negative fraction served as the memory subset. Blood was obtained by leukapheresis, after which PBMCs were separated by Ficoll-Histopaque density gradient centrifugation and cryopreserved in liquid nitrogen vapor phase. Analytical flow cytometry was used to check the purity and quantity of each magnetically sorted T cell population. Genomic DNA was isolated from each sorted fraction and quantified by UV absorbance on a Nanodrop 2000c.

TCR CDR3 regions were amplified from genomic DNA by multiplex PCR using the deep immunoSEQ assay. Genomic DNA extracted from each cell subset was distributed evenly over all wells of several immunoSEQ 96-well plates, and each plate served as one replicate. For sorted subsets, approximately 0.2 ug of genomic DNA, equivalent to some 33,000 T cell genomes, went into each replicate PCR. Purified libraries were quantified with a Qubit 3.0 fluorometer, sized on a Bioanalyzer 2100, and re-quantified with the KAPA Library Quantification kit. Every immunoSEQ 96-well plate was sequenced on a dedicated single-read 150-cycle Illumina NextSeq 550 flow cell. In the paper's pipeline: Because only junctional sequences without quality scores were contained in the immunoSEQ output, filtering matching that applied to full-length reads could not be performed. Sequences were annotated with PyIR, a Python wrapper for IgBLAST v1.9, using IMGT germline references to assign V/J genes and CDR3. Reads were filtered out if the reads had weak V/J assignments (E-value above 1e-6), no CDR3, stop codons, out-of-frame junctions, or ambiguous translated residues. V3J clonotypes were defined as sequences sharing the same inferred V gene, J gene, and CDR3 amino acid sequence. Percentage overlap between repertoires was calculated by dividing the number of shared unique clonotypes by the size of the smaller repertoire. Three approaches were used to assess repertoire richness: RTK rarefaction, the Chao1 estimator, and Recon v2.1 estimates of unobserved clonotypes. For all TCRbeta clonotypes obtained by the gDNA method from several donors, generation probabilities were computed with OLGA. What TCRdb holds here is the immuneACCESS table cut down to in-frame rearrangements. Part of the clones is not present; checked against another copy, under half of the missing clones reflect an unresolved V gene, and the others are unexplained. V, J and clone size are taken as reported in that table, and D and trimming were inferred from the DNA itself. For this sample there are millions of clones; more than 85% appear just once. About 0.39% of the sample comes from the top ten.

The data are from a study of shared clonotypes between healthy human individuals (dated by TCRdb to about 2020). Background on the whole study: A couple of women and a few men aged 18 to 49 years were included in the cohort. For each donor, three plates each were used for CD4 naive and CD4 memory, two plates were used for CD8 naive, and one plate was used for CD8 memory. Blood TCR repertoires of a handful of healthy adults were deeply sequenced to estimate repertoire size and the extent of clonotype sharing between individuals. To increase sequencing depth and limit assay-specific biases, TCR repertoire library preparation and sequencing were carried out by different laboratories using diverse techniques. Between about 0.85 and 9.5 billion PBMCs per donor were obtained by leukapheresis. The investigation overall reported the following: About 5% of naive CD4, more than 3% of naive CD8, about 2.1% of memory CD4, and 0.4% of memory CD8 clonotypes were shared across a few donors. Even with the large sequencing depth, rarefaction of the sorted-subset datasets indicated that sequencing was incomplete. Naive subsets generally had larger estimated clonotype richness than memory subsets did. Only blood was sampled, and tissue TCR repertoires likely differ from those in blood. Clonotypes shared by all four sorted-subset donors showed higher generation probabilities than non-shared clonotypes. The genetic and exposure-history diversity represented was limited by the small number of donors. Pairwise subsampling led to the expectation that sequencing depth would affect the degree of clonotype sharing among donors.

Counted from cysteine to phenylalanine, this CDR3 has 17 amino acids. This entry keeps only the CDR3 DNA: 51 bases, framed from base 1. Via the germline V gene, CDR1 is KGHSH and CDR2 LQKENI. At the junction V is shortened by 3 bases and J by 5 bases, with 20 bases in between. The receptor was derived from a man in his late teens or twenties in good health. Some clones in this sample may be carry-over from other donors' samples. The chain links TRBV18 with TRBJ2-1; TRBD2 is possibly the D segment (6 matching bases). The sample comprised naive CD4+ T cells from PBMCs. Interpreted using the paper, the cell subset or site label stands for: CD45RA+ positively selected. The sequenced DNA is TGTGCCAGCTCACCTAGGGCTAGCGTGCGGTTAGACAATGAGCAGTTCTTC. The encoded protein is CASSPRASVRLDNEQFF.